Each of the 4 T cell receptor beta chains below was sequenced from the same sample in a study of cytomegalovirus exposure and HLA in healthy donors. Primers for the PCR totalled 60 Vbeta and 13 Jbeta. Sequenced by immunoSEQ multiplex PCR; TCRdb stores in-frame clones only, minus some. The profile shows tens of thousands of clones, roughly 67% of them singletons. Sequenced material: PBMCs. Receptor source: a boy younger than 18 in good health and CMV-seropositive.

With regard to this clone: Sequence at one end of the junction differs from germline and may be a read error. CDR3 sequence: CSAKLAPQNF. In DNA, the CDR3 is TGCAGTGCCAAATTAGCCCCCCAGAATTTT. The chain links TRBV20-1 to TRBJ2-3; no reliable D call. CDR3 length: 10 amino acids. Germline V gene data show CDR1 as DFQATT and CDR2 as SNEGSKA (reference sequence).

The V call is TRBV2, the J call TRBJ2-7; perhaps TRBD1 as D (6 bases). V was cut by 7 bases and J by 2 bases, with 15 bases left in between. The CDR3 spans 14 residues. CDR1 and CDR2 from the germline V gene are SNHLY and FYNNEI. CDR3 nucleotide sequence: TGTGCCAGCAAAGGTCAGGGGTTCACCTACGAGCAGTACTTC. It encodes CASKGQGFTYEQYF.

V usage is TRBV5-6 and J usage is TRBJ1-4; D might be TRBD1 (5 bases). Germline assignment: CDR1 SGHDT and CDR2 YYEEEE. V was pared by 4 bases and J by 11 bases, with 15 bases between. This CDR3 spans 13 amino acids. The CDR3 nucleotides are TGTGCCAGCAGCGTTGGGGGGGAATGGAAACTGTTTTTT. This translates into CASSVGGEWKLFF.

This chain connects TRBV5-1 to TRBJ2-6; perhaps TRBD2 as D (5 bases). Trimming removed 3 bases at V and 1 base at J, with 20 bases between. Germline CDR1 reads SGHRS; CDR2 reads YFSETQ. The CDR3 contains 19 residues. The CDR3 DNA follows: TGCGCCAGCAGCTGGAGGTGGGGTGACTCCTTATCTGGGGCCAACGTCCTGACTTTC. Translating gives CASSWRWGDSLSGANVLTF.